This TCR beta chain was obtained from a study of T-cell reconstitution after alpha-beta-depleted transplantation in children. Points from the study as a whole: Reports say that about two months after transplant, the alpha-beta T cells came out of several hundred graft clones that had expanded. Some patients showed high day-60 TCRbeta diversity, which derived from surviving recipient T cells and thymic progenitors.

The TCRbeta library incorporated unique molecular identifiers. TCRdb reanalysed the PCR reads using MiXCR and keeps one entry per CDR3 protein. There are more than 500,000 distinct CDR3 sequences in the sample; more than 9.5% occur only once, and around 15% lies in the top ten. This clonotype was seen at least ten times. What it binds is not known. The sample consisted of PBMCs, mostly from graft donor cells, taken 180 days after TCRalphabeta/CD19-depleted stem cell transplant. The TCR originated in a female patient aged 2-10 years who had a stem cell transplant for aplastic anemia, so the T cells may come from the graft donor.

CDR3 amino acids: CASIEGGGHGYTF. The CDR3 coding sequence is TGTGCCAGCATCGAGGGAGGAGGTCATGGCTACACCTTC. V usage is TRBV7-9 and J usage is TRBJ1-2; no clear D. V was cut by 7 bases and J by 6 bases, with 15 bases left in between. Germline CDR1 and CDR2: SEHNR and FQNEAQ (reference sequence). The CDR3 has 13 residues. Filled out from reference TRBV7-9 and TRBJ1-2, the complete variable domain reads DTGVSQNPRHKITKRGQNVTFRCDPISEHNRLYWYRQTLGQGPEFLTYFQNEAQLEKSRLLSDRFSAERPKGSFSTLEIQRTEQGDSAMYLCASIEGGGHGYTFGSGTRLTVV.